The present T cell receptor (beta chain) was sequenced within a study of T cells after yellow fever vaccination. This clonotype has at least ten counts. As yet, its antigen is unknown. They built TCR cDNA with 5'RACE template switching, a step that put in a universal primer site and UMIs. TCRdb re-called the 5' RACE reads with MiXCR, one entry per CDR3 protein. The repertoire holds more than 55,000 distinct CDR3 sequences, with roughly 7.4% as singletons. Study results and caveats: Among all clonotypes, a small share was observed in both CD4 and CD8 compartments. From the bulk population, abundant clonotypes could contaminate and appear within FACS-sorted repertoires. Reappearance after the booster was seen for most primary-vaccination clones, at roughly 96% CD4 and around 88% CD8.

V shed 6 bases and J shed 6 bases, with 12 bases lying between them. The germline V gene has CDR1 DFQATT and CDR2 SNEGSKA (reference sequence). The CDR3 loop spans 11 amino acids. V gene TRBV20-1 combines with J gene TRBJ2-7, with D perhaps matching TRBD2 (5 bases). This clonotype was obtained from a man aged 25-45 years who received the YFV17D yellow fever vaccine. The sequencing here drew on CD8+ T cells sorted from PBMCs, taken 15 days after the yellow fever booster vaccination. The CDR3 reads CSADTSFEQYF. In DNA form, the CDR3 reads TGCAGTGCCGATACTAGTTTCGAGCAGTACTTC.